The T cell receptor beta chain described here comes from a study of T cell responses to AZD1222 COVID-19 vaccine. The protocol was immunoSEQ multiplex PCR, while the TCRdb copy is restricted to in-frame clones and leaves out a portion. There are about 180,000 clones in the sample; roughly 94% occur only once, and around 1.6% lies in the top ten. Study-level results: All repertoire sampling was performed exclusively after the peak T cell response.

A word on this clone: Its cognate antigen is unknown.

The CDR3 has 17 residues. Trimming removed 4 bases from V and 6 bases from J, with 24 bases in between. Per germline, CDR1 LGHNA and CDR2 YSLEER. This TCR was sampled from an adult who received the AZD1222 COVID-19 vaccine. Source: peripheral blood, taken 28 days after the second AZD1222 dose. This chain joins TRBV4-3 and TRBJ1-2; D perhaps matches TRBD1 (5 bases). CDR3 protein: CASSPGRDSTSLDGYTF. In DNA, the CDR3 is TGCGCCAGCAGCCCCGGAAGGGACTCGACTTCGTTAGATGGCTACACCTTC.